Listed here are 27 T cell receptor beta chains from one sample, sequenced in a study of blood T cell repertoires in COVID-19. TCRdb's copy holds only in-frame clones and misses some; the assay was immunoSEQ multiplex PCR. The repertoire holds about 220,000 clones, with about 85% as singletons. The sample taken for sequencing was peripheral blood. The receptors come from a man between 35 and 55 years old with acute or convalescent COVID-19.

V usage is TRBV5-6 and J usage is TRBJ2-1, with a possible D match to TRBD2 (6 bases). Trimming removed 7 bases from V and 5 bases from J, with 13 bases in between. This CDR3 region has 13 residues. In germline, CDR1 is SGHDT, CDR2 YYEEEE. The CDR3 bases are TGTGCCAGCCTTGCTTGGGGGGACAATGAGCAGTTCTTC. It yields the protein CASLAWGDNEQFF.

The chain has TRBV2 and TRBJ1-1; no firm D call. The V gene's germline CDR1 is SNHLY and CDR2 FYNNEI. The CDR3 is 15 amino acids. The V end lost 2 bases, the J end lost 1 base, and 11 bases lay between the germline ends. The CDR3 DNA reads as TGTGCCAGCAGTGAATTGGGAGCCCGGAACACTGAAGCTTTCTTT. Its protein is CASSELGARNTEAFF.

The V and J genes are TRBV4-1 and TRBJ2-7; 12 bases agree with TRBD1. This CDR3 spans 17 amino acids. V shed 0 bases and J 5 bases; nucleotides not matched to a gene: 8. The germline V gene encodes CDR1 MGHRA and CDR2 YSYEKL. The CDR3 nucleotides read TGCGCCAGCAGCCAAGACCCTCCGGGACAGGGGGCCAACGAGCAGTACTTC. Protein sequence: CASSQDPPGQGANEQYF.

V and J are TRBV5-1 and TRBJ2-7; 7 bases are shared with TRBD1. Germline V gene lookup returns CDR1 SGHRS and CDR2 YFSETQ. This CDR3 region has 13 residues. The trim removed 5 bases at V and 7 bases at J, leaving 9 bases unmatched. The CDR3 DNA reads TGCGCCAGCAGTCCCGACAGGGTCGAGGAGCAGTACTTC. Its translation: CASSPDRVEEQYF.

The J gene is TRBJ1-2, the V gene TRBV4-1, with 8 bases identical to TRBD1. Losses at the gene ends were 1 base for V and 4 bases for J; bases not matched to a gene: 5. CDR1 is MGHRA, CDR2 YSYEKL, per germline. The CDR3 totals 15 residues. CDR3 sequence: CASSQGGDRGYGYTF. The CDR3, as DNA: TGCGCCAGCAGCCAAGGGGGAGACAGGGGCTATGGCTACACCTTC.

The V call is TRBV13, the J call TRBJ1-2; TRBD1 agrees at 8 bases. Germline V lookup: CDR1 PRHDT, CDR2 FYEKMQ (reference sequence). The CDR3 has 18 residues. Trimming removed 1 base from V and 13 bases from J; junction bases left unmatched: 23. The CDR3 sequence: CASSLVGTGKPTRNYLTF. The CDR3 region has the DNA TGTGCCAGCAGCTTAGTGGGGACAGGAAAGCCAACCAGGAACTATCTCACCTTC.

The CDR3 DNA reads TGCAGTGCTAGCGCCCGGGACGAGCAGTACTTC. It encodes CSASARDEQYF. This sequence joins TRBV20-1 and TRBJ2-7; D uncertain. V lost 3 bases, J lost 5 bases, and 8 bases lay in between. The germline V gene has CDR1 DFQATT and CDR2 SNEGSKA (reference sequence). There are 11 residues in the CDR3.

J is TRBJ2-7 and V is TRBV6-5; D may be TRBD1 (5 bases). The CDR3 is made up of 15 amino acids. Germline V gene lookup returns CDR1 MNHEY and CDR2 SVGAGI. V lost 0 bases, J lost 3 bases, and 12 bases lay in between. The CDR3 sequence: CASSYSSRQGYEQYF. CDR3 DNA sequence: TGTGCCAGCAGTTACTCGAGTCGTCAGGGCTACGAGCAGTACTTC.

The V call is TRBV19, the J call TRBJ2-7; TRBD1 matches at 8 bases. Trimming at V came to 4 bases and at J to 2 bases, leaving 7 bases not matched to a gene. Germline values: CDR1 LNHDA, CDR2 SQIVND (reference sequence). This CDR3 comprises 15 residues. This CDR3 reads CASSTIDRGTYEQYF. The CDR3 bases are TGTGCCAGTAGTACGATCGACAGGGGAACCTACGAGCAGTACTTC.

This clone was counted a single time. The V gene is TRBV19, the J gene TRBJ1-2; 7 bases align to TRBD1. CDR1 LNHDA and CDR2 SQIVND come from the germline V gene (reference sequence). Trimming removed 2 bases from V and 0 bases from J; junction bases left unmatched: 3. The CDR3 loop spans 15 amino acids. CDR3 in amino acids: CASSILGTANYGYTF. The CDR3 DNA reads TGTGCCAGTAGTATATTGGGGACAGCTAACTATGGCTACACCTTC. The full variable domain, its missing parts supplied by reference TRBV19 and TRBJ1-2, is DGGITQSPKYLFRKEGQNVTLSCEQNLNHDAMYWYRQDPGQGLRLIYYSQIVNDFQKGDIAEGYSVSREKKESFPLTVTSAQKNPTAFYLCASSILGTANYGYTFGSGTRLTVV.

The sample holds one count of this clone. The rearrangement joins TRBV27 to TRBJ2-7, with a possible D match to TRBD1 (6 bases). Germline CDR1 and CDR2: MNHEY and SMNVEV (reference sequence). V was shortened by 2 bases and J by 3 bases, with 11 bases between the two germline ends. CDR3 length: 14 amino acids. CDR3 DNA: TGTGCCAGCAGTTTAACACAGGGCTACTACGAGCAGTACTTC. Its translation: CASSLTQGYYEQYF.

The rearrangement joins TRBV27 to TRBJ2-2, with TRBD1 matching 7 bases. From germline, CDR1 is MNHEY and CDR2 SMNVEV (reference sequence). J was trimmed by 4 bases and V by 3 bases; bases with no gene match: 14. This CDR3 comprises 18 residues. In DNA, the CDR3 is TGTGCCAGCAGTTTCCGCTCGGCCGGGACAGTTGTCACCGGGGAGCTGTTTTTT. Translation: CASSFRSAGTVVTGELFF.

The genes are TRBV5-8 and TRBJ2-6, with D hard to call. Germline V gene lookup returns CDR1 SGHTS and CDR2 YDEGEE. This CDR3 has 16 amino acids. V lost 4 bases, J lost 2 bases, and 13 bases lay in between. CDR3 region: CASSPLNRAGANVLTF. The CDR3 DNA reads TGTGCCAGCAGCCCGCTCAATCGGGCTGGGGCCAACGTCCTGACTTTC.

The chain combines TRBV21-1 with TRBJ2-3; the table's D call, TRBD2, was not checked against the DNA. TRBV21-1 is tagged as a pseudogene. This CDR3 comprises 15 residues. The CDR3 here is CASSRTVLSTDTQYF. The CDR3 DNA follows: TGTGCCAGCAGCAGGACTGTTCTTAGCACAGATACGCAGTATTTT.

CDR3 region: CATQGEGIEAFF. CDR3 DNA sequence: TGTGCCACCCAAGGGGAGGGGATTGAAGCTTTCTTT. The chain uses TRBV6-5 and TRBJ1-1, with D tentatively TRBD1 (5 bases). The CDR3 runs to 12 residues. Germline CDR1 reads MNHEY; CDR2 reads SVGAGI. Trimming cost V 10 bases and J 7 bases, with 16 bases left between them.

The chain recombines TRBV7-9 with TRBJ2-1, with D maybe TRBD2 (6 bases). The germline V gene encodes CDR1 SEHNR and CDR2 FQNEAQ (reference sequence). CDR3 length: 16 amino acids. V shed 2 bases and J shed 2 bases, with 13 bases lying between them. The CDR3 protein is CASSLRFSGTYNEQFF. The CDR3 nucleotides read TGTGCCAGCAGCTTAAGGTTTAGCGGAACCTACAATGAGCAGTTCTTC.

This rearrangement joins TRBV5-1 to TRBJ2-1, with D possibly being TRBD2 (6 bases). Looked up from germline, CDR1 is SGHRS and CDR2 is YFSETQ. V was trimmed by 4 bases and J by 12 bases, leaving 26 bases between them. The CDR3 spans 16 residues. This CDR3 reads CASSPKTGLEGRGQFF. In DNA form, the CDR3 reads TGCGCCAGCAGCCCCAAAACCGGACTCGAGGGGCGGGGGCAGTTCTTC.

V and J are TRBV5-4 and TRBJ2-1, with 14 bases identical to TRBD2. This CDR3 is built from 15 residues. CDR1 is SGHNT, CDR2 YYREEE, per germline (reference sequence). Trimming cost V 4 bases and J 6 bases; bases outside gene matches: 3. CDR3 in amino acids: CASSGGLAGVNEQFF. In DNA, the CDR3 is TGTGCCAGCAGCGGGGGACTAGCGGGAGTCAATGAGCAGTTCTTC.

This chain uses TRBV28 with TRBJ1-2; tentative D call: TRBD1 (6 bases). CDR1 MDHEN and CDR2 SYDVKM come from the germline V gene. The CDR3 spans 14 residues. V lost 5 bases, J lost 8 bases, and 18 bases lay in between. The CDR3 region has the DNA TGTGCCAGCAGTATAAAAAATACAGGGCCCGGCTACACCTTC. Its translation: CASSIKNTGPGYTF.

V and J are TRBV27 and TRBJ1-5, with 10 bases that match TRBD1. J lost 2 bases, V lost 4 bases, and 2 bases had no gene match. Looked up from germline, CDR1 is MNHEY and CDR2 is SMNVEV (reference sequence). The CDR3 covers 15 residues. In nucleotides, the CDR3 is TGTGCCAGCAGTTCGGGGACAGGGGGCAATCAGCCCCAGCATTTT. This codes for CASSSGTGGNQPQHF.

This chain connects TRBV6-5 to TRBJ1-6; 9 bases are shared with TRBD1. The V gene end was trimmed by 4 bases and the J gene end by 10 bases; junction bases not matched to a gene: 5. Germline loops: CDR1 MNHEY, CDR2 SVGAGI. CDR3 size: 14 residues. The CDR3 is CASSSDRGLSPLHF. As DNA, the CDR3 is TGTGCCAGCAGTTCGGACAGGGGCTTATCACCCCTCCACTTT.

The J gene is TRBJ2-1, the V gene TRBV7-2, with D uncertain. Germline values: CDR1 SGHTA, CDR2 FQGNSA. With 3 bases removed from V and 0 bases from J, the gap between germline ends came to 6 bases. CDR3 length: 14 residues. The CDR3 DNA reads TGTGCCAGCAGCTTTAGCCTCTCCTACAATGAGCAGTTCTTC. Residues: CASSFSLSYNEQFF.

V and J are TRBV5-1 and TRBJ2-1, with TRBD2 matching 10 bases. The CDR3 runs to 15 residues. Germline assignment: CDR1 SGHRS and CDR2 YFSETQ. V was pared by 2 bases and J by 9 bases, with 8 bases of the junction left unmatched. CDR3 region: CASSLAAGGPSEQFF. In DNA, the CDR3 is TGCGCCAGCAGCTTAGCAGCGGGAGGGCCGTCTGAGCAGTTCTTC.

The chain links TRBV5-1 to TRBJ1-1, with 8 bases identical to TRBD1. Germline trimming cut 2 bases from V and 1 base from J; bases unmatched to any gene: 1. This CDR3 region has 14 residues. Germline values: CDR1 SGHRS, CDR2 YFSETQ. For the CDR3, the DNA is TGCGCCAGCAGCTTACAGGGGGGGAACACTGAAGCTTTCTTT. Amino acids: CASSLQGGNTEAFF.

The CDR3 spells CASRKLDTEAFF. The DNA for the CDR3 is TGTGCCAGCAGGAAGCTAGACACTGAAGCTTTCTTT. This chain uses TRBV6-5 with TRBJ1-1; D not resolved. Between the trimmed V and J ends, which lost 6 bases and 3 bases, there was a span of 8 bases. The CDR3 has 12 amino acids. CDR1 is MNHEY, CDR2 SVGAGI, per germline.

The V and J genes are TRBV7-9 and TRBJ1-3; D unresolved. Germline V gene lookup returns CDR1 SEHNR and CDR2 FQNEAQ (reference sequence). The CDR3 has 15 residues. Trimming took 1 base from V and 0 from J, leaving 7 bases between them. CDR3 DNA: TGTGCCAGCAGCTTAGTGTTGAGCTCTGGAAACACCATATATTTT. This encodes CASSLVLSSGNTIYF.

The chain has TRBV5-1 and TRBJ1-1; D is possibly TRBD1 (5 bases). The V gene lost 4 bases and the J gene lost 1 base, with 11 bases spanning the gap. This CDR3 region has 14 residues. CDR1 is SGHRS, CDR2 YFSETQ, per germline. The CDR3 sequence: CASSQGAANTEAFF. The CDR3 DNA reads as TGCGCCAGCAGCCAAGGGGCAGCGAACACTGAAGCTTTCTTT.